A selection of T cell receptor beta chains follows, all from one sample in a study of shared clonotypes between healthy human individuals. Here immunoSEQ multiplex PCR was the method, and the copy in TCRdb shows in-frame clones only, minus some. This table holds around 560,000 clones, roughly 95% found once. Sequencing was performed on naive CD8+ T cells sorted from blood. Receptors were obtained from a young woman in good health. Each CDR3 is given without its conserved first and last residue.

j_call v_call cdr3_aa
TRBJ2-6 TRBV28 AISVGGANVLT
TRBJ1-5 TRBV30 AWSEGGFGQPQH
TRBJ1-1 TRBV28 ASSLVYGGGTEAF
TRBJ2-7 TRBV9 ASSVGMDRGYEQY
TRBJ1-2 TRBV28 ASSLRGGFYGYT
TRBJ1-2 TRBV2 ASGEDKSNYGYT
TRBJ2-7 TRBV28 ASSSTGSHYEQY
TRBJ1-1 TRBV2 ASVHQGGTEAF
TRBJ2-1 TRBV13 ASSATPAGSYNEQF
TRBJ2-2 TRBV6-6 ASSPLGRELF
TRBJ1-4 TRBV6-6 ASSSRLTGGEEKLF
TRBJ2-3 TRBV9 ASSVFATSTDTQY